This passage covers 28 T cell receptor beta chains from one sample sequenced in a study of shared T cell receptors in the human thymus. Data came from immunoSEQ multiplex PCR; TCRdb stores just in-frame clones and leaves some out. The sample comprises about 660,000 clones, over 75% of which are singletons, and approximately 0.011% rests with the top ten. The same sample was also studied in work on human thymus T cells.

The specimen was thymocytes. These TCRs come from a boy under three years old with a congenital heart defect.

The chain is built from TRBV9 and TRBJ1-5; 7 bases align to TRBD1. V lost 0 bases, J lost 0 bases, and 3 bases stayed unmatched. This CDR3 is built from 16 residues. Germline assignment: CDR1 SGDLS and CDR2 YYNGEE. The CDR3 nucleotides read TGTGCCAGCAGCGTAGGAACAGGGGATAGCAATCAGCCCCAGCATTTT. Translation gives CASSVGTGDSNQPQHF.

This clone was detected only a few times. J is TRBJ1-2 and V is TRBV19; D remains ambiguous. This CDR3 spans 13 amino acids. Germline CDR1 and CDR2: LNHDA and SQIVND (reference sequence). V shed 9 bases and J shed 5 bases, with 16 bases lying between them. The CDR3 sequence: CASAVAGSYGYTF. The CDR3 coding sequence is TGTGCCAGCGCAGTGGCGGGTTCGTATGGCTACACCTTC.

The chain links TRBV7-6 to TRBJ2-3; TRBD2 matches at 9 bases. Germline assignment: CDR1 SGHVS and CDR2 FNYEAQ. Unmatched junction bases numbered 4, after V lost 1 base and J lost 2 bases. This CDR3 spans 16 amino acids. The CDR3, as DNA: TGTGCCAGCAGCTTAGATGCTAGCGGGGTCACAGATACGCAGTATTTT. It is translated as CASSLDASGVTDTQYF.

As DNA, the CDR3 is TGTGCCAGCTCACCGTCGTCCCAAGAGACCCAGTACTTC. The encoded protein is CASSPSSQETQYF. The gene calls are TRBV18 and TRBJ2-5; D is unresolved. V was clipped by 3 bases and J by 1 base, with 6 bases between them. The CDR3 has 13 residues. Germline V lookup: CDR1 KGHSH, CDR2 LQKENI.

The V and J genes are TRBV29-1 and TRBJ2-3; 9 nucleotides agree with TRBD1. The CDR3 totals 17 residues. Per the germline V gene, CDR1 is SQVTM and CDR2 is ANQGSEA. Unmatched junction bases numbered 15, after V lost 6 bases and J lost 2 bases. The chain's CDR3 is CSVRGVPGQGPTDTQYF. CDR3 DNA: TGCAGCGTGAGGGGGGTACCGGGACAGGGACCCACAGATACGCAGTATTTT.

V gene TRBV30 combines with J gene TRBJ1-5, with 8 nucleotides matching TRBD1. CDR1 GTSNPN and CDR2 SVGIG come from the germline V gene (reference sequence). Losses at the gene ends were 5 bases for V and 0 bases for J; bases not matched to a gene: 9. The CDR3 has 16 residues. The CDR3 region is CAWRLPTGDSNQPQHF. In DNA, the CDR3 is TGTGCCTGGCGTCTCCCGACAGGGGATAGCAATCAGCCCCAGCATTTT. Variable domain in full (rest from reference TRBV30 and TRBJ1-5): SQTIHQWPATLVQPVGSPLSLECTVEGTSNPNLYWYRQAAGRGLQLLFYSVGIGQISSEVPQNLSASRPQDRQFILSSKKLLLSDSGFYLCAWRLPTGDSNQPQHFGDGTRLSIL.

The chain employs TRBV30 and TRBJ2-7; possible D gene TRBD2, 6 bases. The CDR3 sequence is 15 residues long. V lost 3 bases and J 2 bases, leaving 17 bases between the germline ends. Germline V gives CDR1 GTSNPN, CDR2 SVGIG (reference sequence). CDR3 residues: CAWSGSFREPYEQYF. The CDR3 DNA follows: TGTGCCTGGAGCGGTTCCTTCCGGGAGCCCTACGAGCAGTACTTC.

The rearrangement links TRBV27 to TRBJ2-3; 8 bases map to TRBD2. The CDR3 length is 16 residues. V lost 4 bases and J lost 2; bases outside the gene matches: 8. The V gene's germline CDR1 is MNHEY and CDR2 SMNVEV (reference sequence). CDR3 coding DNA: TGTGCCAGCAGTTCCGAGCGGGAGAGGTACACAGATACGCAGTATTTT. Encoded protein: CASSSERERYTDTQYF.

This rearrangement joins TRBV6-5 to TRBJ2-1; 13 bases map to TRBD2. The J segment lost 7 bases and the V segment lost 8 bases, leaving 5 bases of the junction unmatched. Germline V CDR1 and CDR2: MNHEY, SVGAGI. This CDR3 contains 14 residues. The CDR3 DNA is TGTGCCAGCTGTACTAGCGGGAGGGGAAATGAGCAGTTCTTC. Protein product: CASCTSGRGNEQFF.

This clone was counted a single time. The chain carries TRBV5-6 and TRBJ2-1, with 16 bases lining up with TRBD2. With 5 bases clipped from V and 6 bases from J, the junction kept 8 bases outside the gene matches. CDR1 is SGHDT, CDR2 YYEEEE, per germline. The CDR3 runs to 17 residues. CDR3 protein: CASRAGLAGGPSNEQFF. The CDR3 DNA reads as TGTGCCAGCAGGGCGGGACTAGCGGGAGGGCCAAGCAATGAGCAGTTCTTC.

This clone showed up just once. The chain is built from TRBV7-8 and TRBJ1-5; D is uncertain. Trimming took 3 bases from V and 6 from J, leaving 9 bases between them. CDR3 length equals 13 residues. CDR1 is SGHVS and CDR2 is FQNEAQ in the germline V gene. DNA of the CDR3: TGTGCCAGCAGCTTTCGGGCGGGTCAGCCCCAGCATTTT. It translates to CASSFRAGQPQHF.

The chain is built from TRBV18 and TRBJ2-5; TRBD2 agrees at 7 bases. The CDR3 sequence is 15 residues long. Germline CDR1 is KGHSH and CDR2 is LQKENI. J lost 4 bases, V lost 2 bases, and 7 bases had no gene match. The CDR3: CASSPNRQRGETQYF. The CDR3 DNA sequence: TGTGCCAGCTCACCAAATCGACAGCGGGGAGAGACCCAGTACTTC.

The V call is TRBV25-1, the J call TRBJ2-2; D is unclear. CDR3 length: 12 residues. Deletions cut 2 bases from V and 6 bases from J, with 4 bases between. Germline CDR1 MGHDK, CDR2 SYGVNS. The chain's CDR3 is CASSELPGELFF. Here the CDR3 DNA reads TGTGCCAGCAGTGAACTACCCGGGGAGCTGTTTTTT.

For the CDR3, the DNA is TGTGCCAGCAGCCCCGGGTTGGGGGGAAGGAGCTCCTACGAGCAGTACTTC. It is translated as CASSPGLGGRSSYEQYF. This chain connects TRBV11-2 to TRBJ2-7; tentative D call: TRBD2 (6 bases). Trimming removed 5 bases at V and 0 bases at J, with 20 bases between. Germline V gene data show CDR1 as SGHAT and CDR2 as FQNNGV. The CDR3 sequence is 17 residues long.

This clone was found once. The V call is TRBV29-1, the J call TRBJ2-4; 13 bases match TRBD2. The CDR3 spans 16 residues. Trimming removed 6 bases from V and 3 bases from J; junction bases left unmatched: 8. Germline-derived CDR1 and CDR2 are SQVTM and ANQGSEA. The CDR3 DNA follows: TGCAGCGTGGCCGGGACTAGCGGGATGGACAAAAACATTCAGTACTTC. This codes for CSVAGTSGMDKNIQYF.

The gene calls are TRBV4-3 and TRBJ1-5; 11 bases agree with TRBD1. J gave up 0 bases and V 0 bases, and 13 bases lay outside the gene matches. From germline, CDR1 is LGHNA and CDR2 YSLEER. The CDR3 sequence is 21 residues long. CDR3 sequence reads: CASSQDGWRTGGSYSNQPQHF. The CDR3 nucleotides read TGCGCCAGCAGCCAAGACGGCTGGAGGACAGGGGGCAGTTATAGCAATCAGCCCCAGCATTTT.

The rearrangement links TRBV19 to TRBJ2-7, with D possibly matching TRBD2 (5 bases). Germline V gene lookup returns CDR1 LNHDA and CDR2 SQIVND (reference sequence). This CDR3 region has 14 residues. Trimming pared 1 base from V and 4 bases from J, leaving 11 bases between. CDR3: CASSIGSGGYEQYF. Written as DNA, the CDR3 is TGTGCCAGTAGTATAGGCTCCGGCGGGTACGAGCAGTACTTC.

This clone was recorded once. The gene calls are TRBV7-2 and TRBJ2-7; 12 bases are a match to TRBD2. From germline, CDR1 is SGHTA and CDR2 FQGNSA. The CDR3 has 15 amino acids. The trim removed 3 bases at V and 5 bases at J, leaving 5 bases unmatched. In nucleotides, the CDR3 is TGTGCCAGCAGCTTGACTAGCGGGAGTGGCAACGAGCAGTACTTC. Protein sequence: CASSLTSGSGNEQYF.

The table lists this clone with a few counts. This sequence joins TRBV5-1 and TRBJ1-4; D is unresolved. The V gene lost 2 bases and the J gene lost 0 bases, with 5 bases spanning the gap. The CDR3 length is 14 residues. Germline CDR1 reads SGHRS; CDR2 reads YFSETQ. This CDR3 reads CASSFGTTNEKLFF. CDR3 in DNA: TGCGCCAGCAGCTTCGGGACAACTAATGAAAAACTGTTTTTT.

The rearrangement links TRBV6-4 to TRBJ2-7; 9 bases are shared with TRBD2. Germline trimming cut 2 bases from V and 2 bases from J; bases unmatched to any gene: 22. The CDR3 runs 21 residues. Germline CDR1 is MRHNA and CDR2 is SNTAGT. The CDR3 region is CASSDRRVQGSLAGPPYEQYF. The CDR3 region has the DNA TGTGCCAGCAGTGACCGCCGGGTGCAGGGGAGTCTAGCGGGGCCTCCCTACGAGCAGTACTTC.

CDR3 sequence (DNA): TGCAGCGTCTCAAGCGGGACCCCATACAATGAGCAGTTCTTC. Translation gives CSVSSGTPYNEQFF. The chain is built from TRBV29-1 and TRBJ2-1; TRBD2 matches at 7 bases. V was clipped by 6 bases and J by 4 bases; unmatched bases: 9. CDR3 length equals 14 residues. From germline, CDR1 is SQVTM and CDR2 ANQGSEA.

CDR3 coding DNA: TGTGCCAGCGGACAGGGGGTCAGCACAGATACGCAGTATTTT. Protein sequence: CASGQGVSTDTQYF. The rearrangement links TRBV27 to TRBJ2-3, with 10 bases fitting TRBD1. V was clipped by 8 bases and J by 0 bases; unmatched bases: 2. The CDR3 runs 14 residues. CDR1 is MNHEY, CDR2 SMNVEV, per germline (reference sequence).

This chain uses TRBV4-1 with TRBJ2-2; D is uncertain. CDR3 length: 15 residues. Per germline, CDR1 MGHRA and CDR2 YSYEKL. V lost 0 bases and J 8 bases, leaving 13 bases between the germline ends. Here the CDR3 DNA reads TGCGCCAGCAGCCAAGATCCGCTGGAGTGGGGGGAGCTGTTTTTT. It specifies CASSQDPLEWGELFF.

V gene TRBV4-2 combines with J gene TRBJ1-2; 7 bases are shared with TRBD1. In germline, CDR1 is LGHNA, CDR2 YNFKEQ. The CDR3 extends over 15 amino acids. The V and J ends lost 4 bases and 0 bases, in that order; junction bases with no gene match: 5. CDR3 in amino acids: CASSLQDRPNYGYTF. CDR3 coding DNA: TGTGCCAGCAGCCTGCAGGACAGGCCTAACTATGGCTACACCTTC.

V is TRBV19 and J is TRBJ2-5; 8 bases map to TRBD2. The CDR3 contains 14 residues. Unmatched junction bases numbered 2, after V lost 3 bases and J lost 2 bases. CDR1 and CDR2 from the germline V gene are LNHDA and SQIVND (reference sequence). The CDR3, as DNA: TGTGCCAGTAGTATTTCGGGAGGGCAAGAGACCCAGTACTTC. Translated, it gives CASSISGGQETQYF.

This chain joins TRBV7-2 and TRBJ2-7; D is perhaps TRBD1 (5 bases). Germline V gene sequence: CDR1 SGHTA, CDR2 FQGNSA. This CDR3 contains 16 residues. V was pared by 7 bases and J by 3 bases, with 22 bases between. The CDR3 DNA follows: TGTGCCAGCACCAACCAACCAGGGAATAACCACTACGAGCAGTACTTC. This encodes CASTNQPGNNHYEQYF.

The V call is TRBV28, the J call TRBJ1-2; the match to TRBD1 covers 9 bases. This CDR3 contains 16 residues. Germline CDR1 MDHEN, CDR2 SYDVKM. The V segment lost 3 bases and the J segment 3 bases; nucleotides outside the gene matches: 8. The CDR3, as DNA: TGTGCCAGCAGTTTTTACGGACAGGGGTTATACTATGGCTACACCTTC. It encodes CASSFYGQGLYYGYTF.

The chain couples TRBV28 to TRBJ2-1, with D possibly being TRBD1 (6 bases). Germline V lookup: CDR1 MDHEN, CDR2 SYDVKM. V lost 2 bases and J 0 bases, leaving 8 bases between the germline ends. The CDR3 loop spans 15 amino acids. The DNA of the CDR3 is TGTGCCAGCAGTTTAGCAGGGGCCTCCTACAATGAGCAGTTCTTC. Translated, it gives CASSLAGASYNEQFF.